The 2 T cell receptor beta chains below all came from one sample that was sequenced in a study of T cells after yellow fever vaccination (dated by TCRdb to between 2018 and 2021). Taken with the paper, the label for treatment or condition translates to: live attenuated yellow fever vaccine strain. Libraries were made using 5' RACE. Sequencing relied on an Illumina NovaSeq 6000. TCRdb ran its own pipeline on the public reads, namely fastp trimming at Q25 and MiXCR clone calling, and kept in-frame beta chains. All rows with the same CDR3 protein become a single entry with the most common DNA and genes. For this sample the table gives over 250,000 distinct CDR3 sequences, of which 4.1% were detected only once. Of the sample, 20% to 25% is held by the ten largest clones. The sequencing used PBMCs, collected 5 days after the yellow fever booster vaccination. These TCRs come from a man aged 18 to 29 who received the YFV17D yellow fever vaccine.

J is TRBJ1-5 and V is TRBV5-1; 7 nucleotides align to TRBD1. This CDR3 is 15 amino acids long. Per the germline V gene, CDR1 is SGHRS and CDR2 is YFSETQ. V trimming: 0 bases; J trimming: 3 bases; junction bases outside the gene matches: 3. DNA for the CDR3: TGCGCCAGCAGCTTGGGGGACAGCCCCAATCAGCCCCAGCATTTT. Amino acid sequence: CASSLGDSPNQPQHF.

This clonotype was seen a few times. The J gene is TRBJ2-6, the V gene TRBV12-3 or TRBV12-4; unclear D gene. This CDR3 has 15 amino acids. V gave up 5 bases and J gave up 2 bases, with 10 bases separating them. The CDR3 is CASSKGSPGANVLTF. For the CDR3, the DNA is TGTGCCAGCAGTAAAGGGTCTCCTGGGGCCAACGTCCTGACTTTC.